This T cell receptor (beta chain) is drawn from a study of T cell changes during pregnancy in multiple sclerosis. The CDR3 sequence is 15 residues long. The germline V gene encodes CDR1 SQVTM and CDR2 ANQGSEA. The V gene end was trimmed by 4 bases and the J gene end by 1 base; junction bases not matched to a gene: 9. Clones were sequenced by immunoSEQ multiplex PCR, and TCRdb holds only the in-frame ones, with some missing. This table holds 95,000 to 150,000 clones, 90% to 95% found once. The clonotype was recovered from a female donor with multiple sclerosis, enrolled in a pregnancy study. V and J are TRBV29-1 and TRBJ2-7; TRBD1 agrees at 8 bases. The sequencing here drew on peripheral blood, taken before pregnancy. The CDR3: CSVGGAGGSSYEQYF. In DNA, the CDR3 is TGCAGCGTTGGCGGGGCAGGGGGCAGTTCCTACGAGCAGTACTTC.